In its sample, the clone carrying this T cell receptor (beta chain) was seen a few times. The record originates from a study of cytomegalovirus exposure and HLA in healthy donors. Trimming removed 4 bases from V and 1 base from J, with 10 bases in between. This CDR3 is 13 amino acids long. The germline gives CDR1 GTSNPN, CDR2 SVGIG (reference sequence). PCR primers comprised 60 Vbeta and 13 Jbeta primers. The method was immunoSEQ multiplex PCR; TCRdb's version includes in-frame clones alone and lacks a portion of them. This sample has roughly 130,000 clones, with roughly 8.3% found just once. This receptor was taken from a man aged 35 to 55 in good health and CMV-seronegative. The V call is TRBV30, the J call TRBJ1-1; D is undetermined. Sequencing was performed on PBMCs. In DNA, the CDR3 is TGTGCCTGGATATTACAGCCGAACACTGAAGCTTTCTTT. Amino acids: CAWILQPNTEAFF.